This TCR beta chain is from a study of T cells in Graves' hyperthyroidism and ophthalmopathy. Study context: Peripheral blood specimens were obtained at initial diagnosis, prior to any treatment.

Study observations and caveats: It was a median approximately six months before onset that the model predicted ophthalmopathy. Ophthalmopathy was distinguished from stable hyperthyroidism by 13 V-J signatures.

From RNA transcripts, TCR beta CDR3 regions were amplified. Researchers ran a first-round RT-PCR on the TCR CDR3 using the HTBI primer set. TCRdb reanalysed the multiplex PCR reads using MiXCR and keeps one entry per CDR3 protein. Seen here are 650,000 to 750,000 distinct CDR3 sequences, 14% observed once, and the top ten hold around 9.6%. Trimming removed 3 bases at V and 7 bases at J, with 9 bases between. The length of the CDR3 is 13 residues. Turning to this clonotype: Its specificity is not known.

The chain carries TRBV12-3 or TRBV12-4 and TRBJ1-4; D is undetermined. The receptor was isolated from a woman aged 18-29 years with Graves' hyperthyroidism. Input material: blood. The CDR3 sequence: CASSFGNGEKLFF. The CDR3 nucleotides are TGTGCCAGCAGTTTCGGAAATGGTGAAAAACTGTTTTTT.